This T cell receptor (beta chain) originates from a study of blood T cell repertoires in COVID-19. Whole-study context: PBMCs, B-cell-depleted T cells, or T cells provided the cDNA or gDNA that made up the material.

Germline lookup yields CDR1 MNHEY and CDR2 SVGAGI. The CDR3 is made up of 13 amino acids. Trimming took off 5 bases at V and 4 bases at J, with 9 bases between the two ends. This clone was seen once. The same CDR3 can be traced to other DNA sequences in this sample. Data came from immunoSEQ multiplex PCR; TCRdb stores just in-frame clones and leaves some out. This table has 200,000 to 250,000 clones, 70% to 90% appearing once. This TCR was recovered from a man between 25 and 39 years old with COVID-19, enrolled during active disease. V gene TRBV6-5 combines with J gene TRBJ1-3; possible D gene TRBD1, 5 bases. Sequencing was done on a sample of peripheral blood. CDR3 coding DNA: TGTGCCAGCAGTCGGGGGGTAGGAAACACCATATATTTT. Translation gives CASSRGVGNTIYF.